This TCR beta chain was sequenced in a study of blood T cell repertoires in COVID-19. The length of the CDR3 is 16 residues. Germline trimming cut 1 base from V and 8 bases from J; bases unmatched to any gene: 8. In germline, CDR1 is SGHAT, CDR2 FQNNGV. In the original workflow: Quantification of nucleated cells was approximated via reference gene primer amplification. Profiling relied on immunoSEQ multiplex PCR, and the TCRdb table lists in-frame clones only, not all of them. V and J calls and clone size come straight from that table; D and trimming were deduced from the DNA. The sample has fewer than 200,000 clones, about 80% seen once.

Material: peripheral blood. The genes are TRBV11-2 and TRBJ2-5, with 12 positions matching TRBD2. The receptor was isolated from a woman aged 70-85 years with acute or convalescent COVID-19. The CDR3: CASSLVVGTSGFTQYF. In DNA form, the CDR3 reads TGTGCCAGCAGCTTAGTAGTTGGGACTAGCGGGTTTACCCAGTACTTC.